This T cell receptor beta chain came from a study of OX40 agonist ivuxolimab in advanced cancers. The wider study: The patients received ivuxolimab by intravenous route every 2 weeks at 0.01 to 10 mg/kg.

The sampling schedule covered blood at baseline, cycle 4 day 1, and cycle 7 day 1. The CDR3 covers 14 residues. V was clipped by 4 bases and J by 1 base, with 8 bases between them. Germline V gene data show CDR1 as LNHDA and CDR2 as SQIVND (reference sequence). A word on this clone: What it recognizes is unknown.

The study, taken as a whole, reports: Averaging showed that CD8+ T cells had more expanded clones than CD4+ did.

Generated by immunoSEQ multiplex PCR, the TCRdb table keeps only in-frame clones and is missing some. This sample has tens of thousands of clones, with roughly 90% found just once. J is TRBJ2-1 and V is TRBV19; D call uncertain. The sequencing used CD4+ or CD8+ T cells sorted from blood, collected in a trial of the OX40 agonist ivuxolimab. The source of this sequence is an adult with an advanced solid tumor such as melanoma, head and neck, liver or kidney cancer. The CDR3 DNA is TGTGCCAGTAGTAGATCGGTTTCCTACAATGAGCAGTTCTTC. It yields the protein CASSRSVSYNEQFF.